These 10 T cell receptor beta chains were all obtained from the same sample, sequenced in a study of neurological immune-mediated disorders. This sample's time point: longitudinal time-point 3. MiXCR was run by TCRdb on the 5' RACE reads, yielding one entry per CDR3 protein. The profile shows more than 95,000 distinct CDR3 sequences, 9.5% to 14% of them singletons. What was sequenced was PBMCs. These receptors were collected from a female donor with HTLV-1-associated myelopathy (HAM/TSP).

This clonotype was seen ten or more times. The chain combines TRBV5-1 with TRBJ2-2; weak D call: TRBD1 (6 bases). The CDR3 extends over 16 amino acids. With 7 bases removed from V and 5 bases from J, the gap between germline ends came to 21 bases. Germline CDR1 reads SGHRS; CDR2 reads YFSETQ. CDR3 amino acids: CASELKTPTGTGELFF. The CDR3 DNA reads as TGCGCCAGCGAACTAAAGACCCCCACAGGGACCGGGGAGCTGTTTTTT.

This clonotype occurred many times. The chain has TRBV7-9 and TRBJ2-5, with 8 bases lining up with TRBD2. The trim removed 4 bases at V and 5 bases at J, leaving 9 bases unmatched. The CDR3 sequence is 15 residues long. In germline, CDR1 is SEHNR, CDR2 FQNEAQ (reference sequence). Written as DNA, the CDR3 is TGTGCCAGCAGCTCCTCGGGGGGGCGAGTTGAGACCCAGTACTTC. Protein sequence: CASSSSGGRVETQYF.

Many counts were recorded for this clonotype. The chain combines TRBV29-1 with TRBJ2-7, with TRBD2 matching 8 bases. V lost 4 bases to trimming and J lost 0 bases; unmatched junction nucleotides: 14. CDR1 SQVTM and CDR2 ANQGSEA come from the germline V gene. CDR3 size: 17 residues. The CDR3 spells CSVGGTRTGYGSYEQYF. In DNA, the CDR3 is TGCAGCGTTGGAGGGACTAGAACGGGTTATGGCTCCTACGAGCAGTACTTC.

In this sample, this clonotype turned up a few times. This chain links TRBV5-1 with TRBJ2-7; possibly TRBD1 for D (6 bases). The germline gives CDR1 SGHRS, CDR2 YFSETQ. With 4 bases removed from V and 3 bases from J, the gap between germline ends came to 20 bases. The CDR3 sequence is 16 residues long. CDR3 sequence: CASSPGTNSLGYEQYF. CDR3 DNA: TGCGCCAGCAGCCCCGGGACAAACTCGCTGGGCTACGAGCAGTACTTC.

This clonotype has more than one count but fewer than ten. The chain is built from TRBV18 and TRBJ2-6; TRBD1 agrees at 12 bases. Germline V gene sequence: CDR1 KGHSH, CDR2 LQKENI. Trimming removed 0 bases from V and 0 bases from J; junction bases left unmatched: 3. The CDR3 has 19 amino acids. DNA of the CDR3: TGTGCCAGCTCACCACCCTCGGGACAGGGGGCCTCTGGGGCCAACGTCCTGACTTTC. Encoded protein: CASSPPSGQGASGANVLTF.

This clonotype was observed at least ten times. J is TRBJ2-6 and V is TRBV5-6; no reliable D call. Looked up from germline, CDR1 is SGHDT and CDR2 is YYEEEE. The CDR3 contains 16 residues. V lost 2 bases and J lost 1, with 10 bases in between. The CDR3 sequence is CASSLAPPSGANVLTF. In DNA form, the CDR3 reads TGTGCCAGCAGCTTAGCTCCCCCGTCTGGGGCCAACGTCCTGACTTTC.

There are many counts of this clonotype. This CDR3 is CTSSRGLAGHQETQYF. The CDR3 DNA follows: TGCACCAGCAGCCGGGGACTAGCGGGCCACCAAGAGACCCAGTACTTC. The V and J genes are TRBV1 and TRBJ2-5; TRBD2 was called by the table and not checked on the DNA. TRBV1 is a pseudogene. The CDR3 is made up of 16 amino acids.

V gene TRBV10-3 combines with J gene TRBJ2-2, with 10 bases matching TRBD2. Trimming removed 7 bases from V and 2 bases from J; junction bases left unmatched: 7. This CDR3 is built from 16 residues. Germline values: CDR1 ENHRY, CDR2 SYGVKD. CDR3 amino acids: CAINPSGGTNTGELFF. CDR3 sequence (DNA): TGTGCCATCAACCCTAGCGGGGGAACTAACACCGGGGAGCTGTTTTTT.

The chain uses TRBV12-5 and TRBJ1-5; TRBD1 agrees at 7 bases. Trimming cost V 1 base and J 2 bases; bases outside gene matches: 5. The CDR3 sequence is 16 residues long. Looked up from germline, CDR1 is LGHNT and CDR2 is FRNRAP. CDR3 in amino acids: CASGLDRGLGNQPQHF. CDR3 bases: TGTGCTAGTGGTTTGGACAGGGGCTTGGGCAATCAGCCCCAGCATTTT.

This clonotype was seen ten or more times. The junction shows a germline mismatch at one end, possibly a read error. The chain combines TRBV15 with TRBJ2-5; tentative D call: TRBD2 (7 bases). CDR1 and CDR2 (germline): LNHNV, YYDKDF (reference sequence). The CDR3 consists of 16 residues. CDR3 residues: CATSSGAGAYQETQYF. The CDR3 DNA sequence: TGTGCTACCAGCAGCGGGGCGGGGGCTTACCAAGAGACCCAGTACTTC.